The 22 T cell receptor beta chains in this list originate from one sample, sequenced in a study of control samples from healthy donors and cancer patients. The assay was immunoSEQ multiplex PCR, and TCRdb's table has in-frame clones only and misses some. The data hold around 130,000 clones, with 85% to 90% observed a single time. Sequencing was done on a sample of blood. The receptors derive from a man aged 25-40 years in good health.

The rearrangement links TRBV3-1 (or the pseudogene TRBV3-2) to TRBJ2-6, with D possibly TRBD1 on 5 matching bases. The CDR3 length is 18 residues. The V end was cut by 4 bases, the J end by 0 bases, with 16 bases between. From germline, CDR1 is LGHDT and CDR2 YNNKEL (reference sequence). CDR3 loop: CASSPPRAARSGANVLTF. The DNA of the CDR3 is TGTGCCAGCAGCCCTCCCAGGGCGGCCCGCTCTGGGGCCAACGTCCTGACTTTC.

V is TRBV30 and J is TRBJ1-2; D is uncertain. Trimming shortened V by 2 bases and J by 0 bases, and 1 base separated the two germline ends. Germline CDR1 is GTSNPN and CDR2 is SVGIG (reference sequence). The CDR3 consists of 11 residues. The CDR3 sequence: CAWSSNYGYTF. The CDR3 DNA sequence: TGTGCCTGGAGTTCTAACTATGGCTACACCTTC.

This clone was found once. The rearrangement joins TRBV30 to TRBJ1-5; maybe TRBD1 (5 bases). V was shortened by 0 bases and J by 4 bases, with 16 bases between the two germline ends. Germline CDR1 is GTSNPN and CDR2 is SVGIG (reference sequence). This CDR3 is built from 16 residues. CDR3 sequence (DNA): TGTGCCTGGAGTGTAGGGGTGAGTGGGCCAAATCAGCCCCAGCATTTT. Protein product: CAWSVGVSGPNQPQHF.

The chain employs TRBV27 and TRBJ2-3; D call uncertain. V shed 3 bases and J shed 7 bases, with 23 bases lying between them. Per germline, CDR1 MNHEY and CDR2 SMNVEV (reference sequence). CDR3 size: 17 residues. CDR3 DNA: TGTGCCAGCAGTTTCGGGTCCCTAACCGCCCGAGGTCATACGCAGTATTTT. It codes for CASSFGSLTARGHTQYF.

This clone was observed a few times. V usage is TRBV5-1 and J usage is TRBJ2-5, with a tentative D call TRBD1 (5 bases). This CDR3 region has 12 residues. V gave up 4 bases and J gave up 4 bases, with 8 bases separating them. The germline CDR1 and CDR2 sequences are SGHRS and YFSETQ. The CDR3 reads CASSETGETQYF. DNA of the CDR3: TGCGCCAGCAGCGAAACAGGAGAGACCCAGTACTTC.

The chain recombines TRBV11-2 with TRBJ1-1, with D possibly matching TRBD1 (6 bases). V shed 5 bases and J shed 6 bases, with 13 bases lying between them. Per germline, CDR1 SGHAT and CDR2 FQNNGV. The CDR3 runs to 13 residues. CDR3 amino acids: CASSLGGAAEAFF. The DNA for the CDR3 is TGTGCCAGCAGCCTGGGGGGGGCGGCTGAAGCTTTCTTT.

Only one count was recorded for this clone. The chain combines TRBV5-1 with TRBJ2-1; D possibly corresponds to TRBD2 (6 bases). Germline CDR1 is SGHRS and CDR2 is YFSETQ. The CDR3 loop spans 17 amino acids. Deletions cut 0 bases from V and 4 bases from J, with 17 bases between. CDR3 protein: CASSLGLVWGVYNEQFF. CDR3 nucleotides: TGCGCCAGCAGCTTGGGATTGGTTTGGGGGGTTTACAATGAGCAGTTCTTC. The variable domain in full, with the rest retrieved from reference TRBV5-1 and TRBJ2-1, is KAGVTQTPRYLIKTRGQQVTLSCSPISGHRSVSWYQQTPGQGLQFLFEYFSETQRNKGNFPGRFSGRQFSNSRSEMNVSTLELGDSALYLCASSLGLVWGVYNEQFFGPGTRLTVL.

This clone appeared once. The chain joins TRBV7-2 to TRBJ2-5; 7 positions match TRBD1. Losses at the gene ends were 5 bases for V and 2 bases for J; bases not matched to a gene: 11. The CDR3 extends over 16 amino acids. CDR1 is SGHTA and CDR2 is FQGNSA in the germline V gene. CDR3 nucleotide sequence: TGTGCCAGCAGCCTTACCCCTACAGGGGCTCAAGAGACCCAGTACTTC. This gives the protein CASSLTPTGAQETQYF.

This chain links TRBV7-9 with TRBJ2-3; TRBD2 is a possible D gene (6 bases). This CDR3 has 14 amino acids. CDR1 and CDR2 (germline): SEHNR, FQNEAQ (reference sequence). Trimming took off 7 bases at V and 3 bases at J, with 14 bases between the two ends. CDR3: CASKIVGGTDTQYF. The DNA of the CDR3 is TGTGCCAGCAAAATCGTGGGGGGAACAGATACGCAGTATTTT.

CDR3 protein: CASSTSTSEYGYTF. Here the CDR3 DNA reads TGCGCCAGCAGCACATCCACCTCGGAGTATGGCTACACCTTC. The chain joins TRBV5-1 to TRBJ1-2, with D unclear. This CDR3 has 14 residues. V gave up 4 bases and J gave up 5 bases, with 15 bases separating them. Germline assignment: CDR1 SGHRS and CDR2 YFSETQ.

DNA of the CDR3: TGTGCCAGCAGCCGAGGACTAGTTGCGCAGTATTTT. Its protein product is CASSRGLVAQYF. The chain has TRBV3-1 (or the pseudogene TRBV3-2) and TRBJ2-3, with 7 bases fitting TRBD2. J gave up 10 bases and V 4 bases, and 5 bases lay outside the gene matches. Germline loops: CDR1 LGHDT, CDR2 YNNKEL (reference sequence). CDR3 length equals 12 residues.

This clone was seen just once. The chain is built from TRBV6-6 and TRBJ1-1, with TRBD1 matching over 10 bases. CDR3 size: 16 residues. Losses at the gene ends were 2 bases for V and 1 base for J; bases not matched to a gene: 4. Germline V gene lookup returns CDR1 MNHNY and CDR2 SVGAGI (reference sequence). CDR3 DNA: TGTGCCAGCAGTTACGGGACAGGGGTTGGGAACACTGAAGCTTTCTTT. Translating it yields CASSYGTGVGNTEAFF.

This chain joins TRBV24-1 and TRBJ1-2; 7 positions agree with TRBD1. Trimming removed 0 bases from V and 7 bases from J; junction bases left unmatched: 4. Germline assignment: CDR1 KGHDR and CDR2 SFDVKD. CDR3 length: 14 amino acids. The CDR3 region is CATSDLQGVAGYTF. For the CDR3, the DNA is TGTGCCACCAGTGATTTGCAGGGGGTGGCTGGCTACACCTTC.

This clone has a single count. This rearrangement joins TRBV2 to TRBJ1-5; 9 nucleotides align to TRBD1. V was pared by 0 bases and J by 2 bases, with 11 bases of the junction left unmatched. In germline, CDR1 is SNHLY, CDR2 FYNNEI. The CDR3 contains 19 residues. CDR3 protein: CASSEAEGQGWVGNQPQHF. The CDR3 nucleotides are TGTGCCAGCAGTGAAGCTGAGGGACAGGGTTGGGTTGGCAATCAGCCCCAGCATTTT.

The chain uses TRBV6-6 and TRBJ1-1; D remains unclear. Germline V gene lookup returns CDR1 MNHNY and CDR2 SVGAGI (reference sequence). The ends were cut back, 6 bases at V and 1 base at J, with 6 bases in the middle. CDR3 length: 12 amino acids. CDR3 sequence (DNA): TGTGCCAGCAGGCTAACGAACACTGAAGCTTTCTTT. Translated: CASRLTNTEAFF.

V usage is TRBV7-2 and J usage is TRBJ2-7; 10 bases are a match to TRBD1. The junction had 5 bases not matched to a gene; V was cut back by 5 bases and J by 1 base. Germline V gene data show CDR1 as SGHTA and CDR2 as FQGNSA. The CDR3 runs to 15 residues. The CDR3 spells CASSHDRGPSYEQYV. CDR3 coding DNA: TGTGCCAGCAGCCACGACAGGGGGCCTTCCTACGAGCAGTACGTC.

The chain joins TRBV5-4 to TRBJ1-2; a possible D gene is TRBD1 (6 bases). This CDR3 contains 14 residues. Germline lookup yields CDR1 SGHNT and CDR2 YYREEE (reference sequence). With 3 bases removed from V and 2 bases from J, the gap between germline ends came to 11 bases. Here the CDR3 reads CASSSGQTNYGYTF. CDR3 nucleotides: TGTGCCAGCAGCTCTGGACAGACCAACTATGGCTACACCTTC.

This chain connects TRBV24-1 to TRBJ2-7; 8 bases line up with TRBD1. The V gene's germline CDR1 is KGHDR and CDR2 SFDVKD. Unmatched junction bases numbered 7, after V lost 4 bases and J lost 3 bases. The CDR3 totals 15 residues. The CDR3 here is CATSDPRGPGYEQYF. CDR3 sequence (DNA): TGTGCCACCAGTGACCCCAGGGGGCCTGGCTACGAGCAGTACTTC.

A few counts support this clone. The rearrangement uses TRBV12-3 or TRBV12-4 and TRBJ1-2; the D gene is possibly TRBD1 (5 bases). The V end lost 2 bases, the J end lost 6 bases, and 7 bases lay between the germline ends. CDR3 size: 12 residues. The CDR3 nucleotides are TGTGCCAGCAGTTTACAGGGTCATGGCTACACCTTC. The encoded protein is CASSLQGHGYTF.

The chain combines TRBV6-5 with TRBJ1-1; no reliable D call. In germline, CDR1 is MNHEY, CDR2 SVGAGI. The CDR3 has 15 residues. Trimming removed 7 bases at V and 1 base at J, with 16 bases between. The DNA of the CDR3 is TGTGCCAGCAAGGTTGGGATCAGAGGGAACACTGAAGCTTTCTTT. This codes for CASKVGIRGNTEAFF.

The V and J genes are TRBV7-9 and TRBJ1-4; D not resolved. Germline CDR1 reads SEHNR; CDR2 reads FQNEAQ (reference sequence). The CDR3 runs to 14 residues. Trimming pared 4 bases from V and 5 bases from J, leaving 11 bases between. Here the CDR3 DNA reads TGTGCCAGCAGCTCGCGACCGCGAAATGAAAAACTGTTTTTT. This gives the protein CASSSRPRNEKLFF.

The chain uses TRBV19 and TRBJ1-5; a possible D gene is TRBD1 (5 bases). Germline assignment: CDR1 LNHDA and CDR2 SQIVND (reference sequence). V lost 3 bases and J lost 0, with 12 bases in between. The CDR3 has 16 residues. In DNA form, the CDR3 reads TGTGCCAGTAGTATGTACGGGCAGGGTAGCAATCAGCCCCAGCATTTT. Its translation: CASSMYGQGSNQPQHF.